This is a list of T cell receptor beta chains from one sample in a study of cytomegalovirus exposure and HLA in healthy donors. The assay was immunoSEQ multiplex PCR, and TCRdb's table has in-frame clones only and misses some. Of under 200,000 clones detected, roughly 79% appear once; the ten largest clones hold about 14%. Sequencing was performed on PBMCs. These receptors were obtained from a man between 45 and 60 years old in good health and CMV-seropositive. Each CDR3 is given without its conserved first and last residue. Fields, in order: clone size, D gene, J gene, V gene, CDR3 protein. A D gene is named only where the DNA matches it firmly. Some rows mark clone size as missing; the rest say once, few, many or name a class of expanded clone.

clone size: -; D gene: TRBD2; J gene: TRBJ2-7; V gene: TRBV5-5; CDR3 protein: ASSLVGTSYEQY
clone size: once; D gene: TRBD1; J gene: TRBJ1-1; V gene: TRBV28; CDR3 protein: ASRGGGLTEAF
clone size: -; D gene: TRBD1; J gene: TRBJ1-4; V gene: TRBV13; CDR3 protein: ASSSFAGQGYSHPSNEKLF
clone size: few; D gene: -; J gene: TRBJ2-2; V gene: TRBV6-1; CDR3 protein: ASSSGEDTGELF
clone size: once; D gene: -; J gene: TRBJ1-1; V gene: TRBV19; CDR3 protein: ASSIEDTSNTEAF
clone size: -; D gene: TRBD1; J gene: TRBJ2-3; V gene: TRBV7-6; CDR3 protein: ASSPGTGGYSDTQY
clone size: -; D gene: -; J gene: TRBJ2-1; V gene: TRBV6-5; CDR3 protein: ASSPRSSYNEQF
clone size: -; D gene: -; J gene: TRBJ2-7; V gene: TRBV18; CDR3 protein: ASSPPINQGQNTYEQY
clone size: once; D gene: TRBD1; J gene: TRBJ1-2; V gene: TRBV10-3; CDR3 protein: AISEPGQGAVGYT
clone size: -; D gene: -; J gene: TRBJ1-1; V gene: TRBV28; CDR3 protein: ASTLQLNTEAF
clone size: few; D gene: -; J gene: TRBJ1-1; V gene: TRBV11-1; CDR3 protein: ASSFQRGNTEAF